Shown below are 11 T cell receptor beta chains from a single sample sequenced in a study of T cell responses to AZD1222 COVID-19 vaccine. Generated by immunoSEQ multiplex PCR, the TCRdb table keeps only in-frame clones and is missing some. The data contain 110,000 or so clones, about 89% of them singletons. Here the sequenced sample was peripheral blood, taken 28 days after the second AZD1222 dose. The source is an adult who received the AZD1222 COVID-19 vaccine.

This clone appeared a few times. This chain links TRBV27 with TRBJ2-7; tentative D call: TRBD1 (6 bases). Looked up from germline, CDR1 is MNHEY and CDR2 is SMNVEV (reference sequence). Trimming cost V 8 bases and J 0 bases, with 11 bases left between them. The CDR3 runs 13 residues. CDR3 DNA sequence: TGTGCCAGCTCTGACAGGAGCTCCTACGAGCAGTACTTC. This translates into CASSDRSSYEQYF.

The V call is TRBV5-1, the J call TRBJ2-7, with 10 bases matching TRBD1. The germline CDR1 and CDR2 sequences are SGHRS and YFSETQ. V lost 1 base to trimming and J lost 3 bases; unmatched junction nucleotides: 7. The CDR3 has 16 amino acids. CDR3 sequence (DNA): TGCGCCAGCAGCTTGATTGCCGGGACAGGGGACTACGAGCAGTACTTC. It translates to CASSLIAGTGDYEQYF. The full variable domain, with the rest looked up from reference TRBV5-1 and TRBJ2-7, is KAGVTQTPRYLIKTRGQQVTLSCSPISGHRSVSWYQQTPGQGLQFLFEYFSETQRNKGNFPGRFSGRQFSNSRSEMNVSTLELGDSALYLCASSLIAGTGDYEQYFGPGTRLTVT.

V usage is TRBV5-1 and J usage is TRBJ2-7; D is unclear. Trimming took 0 bases from V and 1 from J, leaving 8 bases between them. CDR3 size: 14 residues. Germline-derived CDR1 and CDR2 are SGHRS and YFSETQ. In DNA form, the CDR3 reads TGCGCCAGCAGCTTGGTCGTCAGTTCCTACGAGCAGTACTTC. It translates to CASSLVVSSYEQYF.

The genes are TRBV5-4 and TRBJ2-7; TRBD2 aligns across 8 bases. The junction had 8 bases not matched to a gene; V was cut back by 0 bases and J by 0 bases. Per germline, CDR1 SGHNT and CDR2 YYREEE (reference sequence). This CDR3 spans 17 amino acids. The CDR3 sequence is CASSLEPARGGSYEQYF. Here the CDR3 DNA reads TGTGCCAGCAGCTTGGAGCCGGCTCGGGGGGGCTCCTACGAGCAGTACTTC.

The chain is built from TRBV13 and TRBJ2-7; 9 bases match TRBD1. Per the germline V gene, CDR1 is PRHDT and CDR2 is FYEKMQ (reference sequence). V was clipped by 2 bases and J by 2 bases; unmatched bases: 4. The CDR3 is 15 residues long. The CDR3 loop is CASSLRDREAYEQYF. The CDR3 bases are TGTGCCAGCAGCTTAAGGGACAGGGAAGCCTACGAGCAGTACTTC. The whole variable domain, filled in from reference TRBV13 and TRBJ2-7, reads AAGVIQSPRHLIKEKRETATLKCYPIPRHDTVYWYQQGPGQDPQFLISFYEKMQSDKGSIPDRFSAQQFSDYHSELNMSSLELGDSALYFCASSLRDREAYEQYFGPGTRLTVT.

The genes are TRBV5-4 and TRBJ1-1; D is possibly TRBD1 (5 bases). CDR1 and CDR2 from the germline V gene are SGHNT and YYREEE (reference sequence). The CDR3 consists of 13 residues. Trimming stripped 4 bases from V and 1 base from J, with 8 bases between. The DNA for the CDR3 is TGTGCCAGCAGCAGGGACGGGAACACTGAAGCTTTCTTT. Amino acids: CASSRDGNTEAFF.

The J gene is TRBJ1-2, the V gene TRBV5-1, with 8 bases aligning to TRBD1. Germline assignment: CDR1 SGHRS and CDR2 YFSETQ. V shed 5 bases, J shed 6 bases, and the junction held 6 bases outside the gene matches. The CDR3 is made up of 13 amino acids. CDR3 in amino acids: CASSSTTGDGYTF. The CDR3 nucleotides are TGCGCCAGCAGTTCCACGACAGGGGATGGCTACACCTTC. Full variable domain (missing parts from reference TRBV5-1 and TRBJ1-2): KAGVTQTPRYLIKTRGQQVTLSCSPISGHRSVSWYQQTPGQGLQFLFEYFSETQRNKGNFPGRFSGRQFSNSRSEMNVSTLELGDSALYLCASSSTTGDGYTFGSGTRLTVV.

The chain employs TRBV14 and TRBJ2-7; 9 bases match TRBD1. Germline assignment: CDR1 SGHDN and CDR2 FVKESK. V gave up 2 bases and J gave up 6 bases; unmatched junction bases: 2. CDR3 length: 13 residues. The DNA for the CDR3 is TGTGCCAGCAGCCAAAACAGGGGGCTCGAGCAGTACTTC. Translated, it gives CASSQNRGLEQYF.

The V gene is TRBV10-3, the J gene TRBJ2-3, with D possibly matching TRBD2 (6 bases). Trimming shortened V by 6 bases and J by 5 bases, and 24 bases separated the two germline ends. The CDR3 has 17 amino acids. The V gene's germline CDR1 is ENHRY and CDR2 SYGVKD. DNA of the CDR3: TGTGCCATCAGGGAAGACCAGGAGGGCCTAGTTCTAGATACGCAGTATTTT. Its protein product is CAIREDQEGLVLDTQYF.

There are a few counts of this clone. One end of the junction fails to match germline, which may point to a read error. The chain has TRBV2 and TRBJ2-7; TRBD1 agrees at 10 bases. This CDR3 contains 15 residues. Germline values: CDR1 SNHLY, CDR2 FYNNEI. The CDR3 spells CASSERGQGLWGLGF. CDR3 nucleotide sequence: TGTGCCAGCAGTGAAAGGGGACAGGGGCTCTGGGGCTTGGGCTTC. The variable domain in full, completed from reference TRBV2 and TRBJ2-7, reads EPEVTQTPSHQVTQMGQEVILRCVPISNHLYFYWYRQILGQKVEFLVSFYNNEISEKSEIFDDQFSVERPDGSNFTLKIRSTKLEDSAMYFCASSERGQGLWGLGFGPGTRLTVT.

The gene calls are TRBV11-2 and TRBJ2-7; D ambiguous. The V gene's germline CDR1 is SGHAT and CDR2 FQNNGV. Trimming pared 0 bases from V and 2 bases from J, leaving 11 bases between. The CDR3 has 15 residues. CDR3 sequence: CASSLDKRPTYEQYF. The CDR3 nucleotides are TGTGCCAGCAGCTTAGATAAGAGGCCGACCTACGAGCAGTACTTC.